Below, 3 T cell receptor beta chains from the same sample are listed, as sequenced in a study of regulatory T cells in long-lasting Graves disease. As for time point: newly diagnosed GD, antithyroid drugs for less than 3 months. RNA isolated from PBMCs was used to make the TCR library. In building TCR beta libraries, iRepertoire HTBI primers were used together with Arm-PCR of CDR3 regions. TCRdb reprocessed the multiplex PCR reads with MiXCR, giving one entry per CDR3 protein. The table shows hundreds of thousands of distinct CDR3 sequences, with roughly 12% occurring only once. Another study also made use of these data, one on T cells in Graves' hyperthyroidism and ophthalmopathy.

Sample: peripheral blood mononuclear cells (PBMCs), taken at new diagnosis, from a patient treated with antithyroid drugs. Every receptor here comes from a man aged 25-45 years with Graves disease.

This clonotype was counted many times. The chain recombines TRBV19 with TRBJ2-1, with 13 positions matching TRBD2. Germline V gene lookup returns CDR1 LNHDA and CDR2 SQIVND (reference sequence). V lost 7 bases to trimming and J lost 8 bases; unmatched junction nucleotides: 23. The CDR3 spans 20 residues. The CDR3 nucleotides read TGTGCCAGTAAGATGGGAACCGGGACTAGCGGGACGATCACTCTCGATGAGCAGTTCTTC. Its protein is CASKMGTGTSGTITLDEQFF. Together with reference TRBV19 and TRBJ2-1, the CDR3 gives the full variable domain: DGGITQSPKYLFRKEGQNVTLSCEQNLNHDAMYWYRQDPGQGLRLIYYSQIVNDFQKGDIAEGYSVSREKKESFPLTVTSAQKNPTAFYLCASKMGTGTSGTITLDEQFFGPGTRLTVL.

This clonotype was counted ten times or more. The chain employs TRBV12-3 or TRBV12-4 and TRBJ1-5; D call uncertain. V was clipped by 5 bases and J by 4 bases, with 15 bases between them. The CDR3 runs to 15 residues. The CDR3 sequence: CASSPPGPANQPQHF. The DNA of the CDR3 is TGTGCCAGCAGTCCTCCCGGCCCAGCAAATCAGCCCCAGCATTTT.

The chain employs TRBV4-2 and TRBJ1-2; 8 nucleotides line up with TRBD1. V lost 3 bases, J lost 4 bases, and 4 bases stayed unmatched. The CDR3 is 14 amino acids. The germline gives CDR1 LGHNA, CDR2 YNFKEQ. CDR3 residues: CASSQEDRAYGYTF. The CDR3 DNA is TGTGCCAGCAGCCAGGAGGACAGGGCCTATGGCTACACCTTC.